This T cell receptor beta chain was sequenced in a study of CD8 T cells in Susac syndrome (dated by TCRdb to the late 2010s). Background for the entire study: Whether CD8+ T cell activation and differentiation in Susac syndrome was antigen driven was tested using repertoire sequencing.

To note about this clonotype: What this receptor recognizes is not known. Base qualities are not recorded, but no much larger clone differs from it by a single base.

Peripheral blood CD8+ and CD4+ T cells from healthy donors, Susac syndrome patients and multiple sclerosis patients were profiled by high-throughput TCR beta sequencing. The healthy donors served as controls matched for age and sex. Bulk CD8+ and CD4+ T cells were purified by magnetic negative isolation, whereas CD8+ TEMRA cells were enriched by FACS. Blood was collected in EDTA tubes and processed within 24 hours, with PBMCs isolated through density gradient centrifugation. PBMCs intended for TCR sequencing were frozen in liquid nitrogen and were later thawed in a 37 degrees C water bath. The sorted or isolated CD4+, CD8+ and CD8+ TEMRA cells had a purity of 90% or higher. RNA was extracted using the RNeasy kit, and roughly 0.5 to 1 ug of the RNA was reverse transcribed with random hexamers. The immunoSEQ multiplex PCR assay, covering 54 Vbeta and 13 Jbeta segments, was used to amplify TCR beta CDR3 regions. PCR amplification bias was corrected using a synthetic template baseline for primer optimization and computational correction. The published analysis was carried out like this. Only productive sequences were kept, with reads annotated to V, D and J genes according to IMGT and analyzed in immunoSEQ Analyzer. Clonality was calculated as one minus the Shannon entropy normalized by log2 of the number of productive unique sequences. For each patient and control, public and private clones were evaluated within the 100 most prevalent clones. Susac-specific clones were defined as absent from healthy and MS cohorts, over a thousand published viral clones and other ImmuneACCESS disease sequences. The public reads were reprocessed in TCRdb via fastp at Q25 and MiXCR, keeping in-frame beta chains. Records with the same CDR3 protein are collapsed into one entry carrying the most frequent genes and DNA. The V and J calls follow TCRdb's processing rather than the paper's. Counted in this sample were 180,000 or so distinct CDR3 sequences; about 95% of them appeared once. The ten largest clones represent 0.1% of the sample.

The CDR3 holds 13 amino acids from the cysteine to the phenylalanine. Only the CDR3 part of the read is kept: 39 bases, read in frame from the first base. For CDR1 and CDR2, the germline V gene (reference sequence) lists LGHDT and YNNKEL. A distance of 8 bases separates the germline ends of V and J, which lose 8 bases and 0 bases respectively. Here is what the overall study found, with its caveats: The study acknowledged that relatively few individuals were included in the TCR sequencing and HLA analysis.

The sequence links TRBV3-1 to TRBJ2-1; the D gene is possibly TRBD1 or TRBD2, with 5 bases matching each. The receptor's source is a human donor in good health. The sample consisted of CD4+ T cells from PBMCs. The DNA reads as follows: TGTGCCAGCCGGGACCACTCCTACAATGAGCAGTTCTTC. This encodes CASRDHSYNEQFF.